Included here is one TCR beta chain sequence, with context. Its matching antigen is unknown. This entry comes from a study of T cell responses to AZD1222 COVID-19 vaccine. Study-wide results and caveats: In a largely white British group with more females than males, clonal diversity was possibly underestimated. Without day 14 samples, only post-peak T cell repertoires were studied.

Germline CDR1 LGHDT, CDR2 YNNKEL (reference sequence). The CDR3 is 15 residues long. V trimming: 3 bases; J trimming: 2 bases; junction bases outside the gene matches: 3. Clones were sequenced by immunoSEQ multiplex PCR, and TCRdb holds only the in-frame ones, with some missing. The sample yields about 190,000 clones, around 87% seen once. Sequencing used peripheral blood, obtained on day 0 of MenACWY control vaccination. The V and J genes are TRBV3-1 (or the pseudogene TRBV3-2) and TRBJ2-3; 9 bases align to TRBD2. The TCR originated in an adult in good health. The CDR3 is CASSHRTSDTDTQYF. CDR3 nucleotide sequence: TGTGCCAGCAGCCACAGGACTAGCGACACAGATACGCAGTATTTT.